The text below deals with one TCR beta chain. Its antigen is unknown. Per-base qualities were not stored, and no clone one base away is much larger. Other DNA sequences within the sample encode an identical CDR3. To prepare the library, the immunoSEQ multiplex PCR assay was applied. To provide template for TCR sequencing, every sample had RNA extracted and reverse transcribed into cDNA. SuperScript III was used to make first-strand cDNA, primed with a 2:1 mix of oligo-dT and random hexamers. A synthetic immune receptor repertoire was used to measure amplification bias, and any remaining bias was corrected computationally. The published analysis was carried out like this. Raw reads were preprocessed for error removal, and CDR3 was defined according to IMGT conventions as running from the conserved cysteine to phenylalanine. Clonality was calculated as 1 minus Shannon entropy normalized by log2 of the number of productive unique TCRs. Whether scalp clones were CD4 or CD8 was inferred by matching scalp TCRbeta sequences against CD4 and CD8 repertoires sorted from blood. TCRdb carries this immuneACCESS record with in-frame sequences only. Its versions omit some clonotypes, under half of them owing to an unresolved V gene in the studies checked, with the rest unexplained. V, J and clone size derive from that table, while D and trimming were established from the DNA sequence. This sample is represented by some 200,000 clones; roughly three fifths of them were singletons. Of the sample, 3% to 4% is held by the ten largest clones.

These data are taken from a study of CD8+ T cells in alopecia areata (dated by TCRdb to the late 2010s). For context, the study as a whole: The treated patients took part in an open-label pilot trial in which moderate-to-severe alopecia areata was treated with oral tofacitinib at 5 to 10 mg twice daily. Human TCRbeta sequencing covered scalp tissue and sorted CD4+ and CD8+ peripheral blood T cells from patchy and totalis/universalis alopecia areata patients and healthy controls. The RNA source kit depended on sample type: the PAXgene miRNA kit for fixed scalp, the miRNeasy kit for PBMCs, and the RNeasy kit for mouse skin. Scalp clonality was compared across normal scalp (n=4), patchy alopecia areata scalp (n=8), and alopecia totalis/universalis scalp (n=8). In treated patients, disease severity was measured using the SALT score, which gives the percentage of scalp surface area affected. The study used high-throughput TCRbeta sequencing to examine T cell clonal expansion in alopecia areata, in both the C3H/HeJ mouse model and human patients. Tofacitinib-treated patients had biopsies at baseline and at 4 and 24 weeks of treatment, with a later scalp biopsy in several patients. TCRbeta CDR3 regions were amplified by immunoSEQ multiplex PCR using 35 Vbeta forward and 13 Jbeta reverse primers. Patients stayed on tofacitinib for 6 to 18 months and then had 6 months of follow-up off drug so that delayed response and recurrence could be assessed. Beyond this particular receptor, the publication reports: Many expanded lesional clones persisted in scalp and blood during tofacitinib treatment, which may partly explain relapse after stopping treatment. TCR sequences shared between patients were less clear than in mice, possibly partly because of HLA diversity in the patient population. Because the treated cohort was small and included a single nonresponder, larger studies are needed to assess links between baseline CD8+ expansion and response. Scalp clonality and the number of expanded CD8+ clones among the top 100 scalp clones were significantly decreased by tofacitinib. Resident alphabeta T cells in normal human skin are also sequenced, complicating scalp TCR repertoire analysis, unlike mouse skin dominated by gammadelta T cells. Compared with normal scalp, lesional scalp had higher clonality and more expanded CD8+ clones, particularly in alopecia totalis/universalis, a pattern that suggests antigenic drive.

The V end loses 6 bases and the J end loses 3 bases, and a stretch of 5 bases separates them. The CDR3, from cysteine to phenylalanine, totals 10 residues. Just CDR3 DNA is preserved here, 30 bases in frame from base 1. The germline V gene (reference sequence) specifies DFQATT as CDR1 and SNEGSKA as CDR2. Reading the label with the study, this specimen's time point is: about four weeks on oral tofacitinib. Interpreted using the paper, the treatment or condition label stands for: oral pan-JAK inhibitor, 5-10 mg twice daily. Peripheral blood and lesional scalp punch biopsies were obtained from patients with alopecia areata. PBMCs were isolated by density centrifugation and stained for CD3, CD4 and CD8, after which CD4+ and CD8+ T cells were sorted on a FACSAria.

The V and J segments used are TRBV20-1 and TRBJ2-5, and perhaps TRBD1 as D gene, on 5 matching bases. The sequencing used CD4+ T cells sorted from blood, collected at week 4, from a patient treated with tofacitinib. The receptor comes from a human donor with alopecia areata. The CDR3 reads CSAGEETQYF. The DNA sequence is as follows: TGCAGTGCAGGGGAAGAGACCCAGTACTTC.